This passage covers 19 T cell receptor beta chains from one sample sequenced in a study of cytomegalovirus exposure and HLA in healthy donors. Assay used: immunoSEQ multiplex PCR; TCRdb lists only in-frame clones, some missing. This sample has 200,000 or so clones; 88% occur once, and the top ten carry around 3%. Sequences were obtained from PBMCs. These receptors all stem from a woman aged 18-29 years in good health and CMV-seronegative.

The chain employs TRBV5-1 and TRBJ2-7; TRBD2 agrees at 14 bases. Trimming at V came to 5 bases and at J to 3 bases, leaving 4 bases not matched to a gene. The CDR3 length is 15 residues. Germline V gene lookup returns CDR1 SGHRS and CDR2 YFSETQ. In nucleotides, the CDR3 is TGCGCCAGCAGGACGGGGACTAGCGGGAGCTACGAGCAGTACTTC. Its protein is CASRTGTSGSYEQYF. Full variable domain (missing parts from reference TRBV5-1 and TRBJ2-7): KAGVTQTPRYLIKTRGQQVTLSCSPISGHRSVSWYQQTPGQGLQFLFEYFSETQRNKGNFPGRFSGRQFSNSRSEMNVSTLELGDSALYLCASRTGTSGSYEQYFGPGTRLTVT.

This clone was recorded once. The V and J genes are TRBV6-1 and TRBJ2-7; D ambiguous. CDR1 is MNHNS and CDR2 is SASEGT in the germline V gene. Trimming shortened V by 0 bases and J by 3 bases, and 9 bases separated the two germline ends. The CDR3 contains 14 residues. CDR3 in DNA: TGTGCCAGCAGTGAAGCGGTGAACTACTACGAGCAGTACTTC. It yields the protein CASSEAVNYYEQYF.

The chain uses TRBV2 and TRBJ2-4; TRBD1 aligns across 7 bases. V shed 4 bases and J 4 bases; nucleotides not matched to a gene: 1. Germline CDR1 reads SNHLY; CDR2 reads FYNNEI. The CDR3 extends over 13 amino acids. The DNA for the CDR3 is TGTGCCAGCAGTGTGGGACAGAAAAACATTCAGTACTTC. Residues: CASSVGQKNIQYF.

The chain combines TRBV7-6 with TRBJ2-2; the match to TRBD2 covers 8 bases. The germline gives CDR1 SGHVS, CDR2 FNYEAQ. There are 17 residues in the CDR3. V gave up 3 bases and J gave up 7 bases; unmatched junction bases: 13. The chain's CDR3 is CASSLFVRGTSGGELFF. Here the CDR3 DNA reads TGTGCCAGCAGCTTGTTCGTCCGGGGAACTAGCGGCGGGGAGCTGTTTTTT.

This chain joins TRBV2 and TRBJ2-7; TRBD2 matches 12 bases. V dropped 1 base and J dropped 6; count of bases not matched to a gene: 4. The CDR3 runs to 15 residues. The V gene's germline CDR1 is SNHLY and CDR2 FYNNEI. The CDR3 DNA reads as TGTGCCAGCAGTGAAGGACTAGCGGGAGTGCGCGAGCAGTACTTC. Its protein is CASSEGLAGVREQYF.

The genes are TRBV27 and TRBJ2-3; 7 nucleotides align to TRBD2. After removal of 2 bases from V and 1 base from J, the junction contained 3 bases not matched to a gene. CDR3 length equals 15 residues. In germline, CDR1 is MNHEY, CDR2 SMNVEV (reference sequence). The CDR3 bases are TGTGCCAGCAGTTTAGCGGGAGTCCGCACAGATACGCAGTATTTT. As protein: CASSLAGVRTDTQYF.

The CDR3 protein is CASTIRDLNTEAFF. Here the CDR3 DNA reads TGTGCCAGTACCATAAGGGACTTGAACACTGAAGCTTTCTTT. The chain joins TRBV19 to TRBJ1-1; the D gene is possibly TRBD1 (5 bases). The CDR3 has 14 amino acids. Looked up from germline, CDR1 is LNHDA and CDR2 is SQIVND (reference sequence). V lost 7 bases and J lost 0, with 12 bases in between.

In DNA, the CDR3 is TGTGCCAGCAGTGAGGTTGGCGGGAACTTTCAAGAGACCCAGTACTTC. Encoded protein: CASSEVGGNFQETQYF. The rearrangement uses TRBV2 and TRBJ2-5; TRBD2 is a possible D gene (6 bases). Germline V lookup: CDR1 SNHLY, CDR2 FYNNEI. V was cut by 3 bases and J by 2 bases, with 16 bases left in between. The CDR3 runs 16 residues.

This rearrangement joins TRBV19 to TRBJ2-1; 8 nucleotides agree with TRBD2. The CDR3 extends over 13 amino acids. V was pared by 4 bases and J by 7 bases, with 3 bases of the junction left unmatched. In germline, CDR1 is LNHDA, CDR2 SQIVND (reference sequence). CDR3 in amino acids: CASSTAGGNEQFF. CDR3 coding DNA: TGTGCCAGTAGTACGGCGGGAGGAAATGAGCAGTTCTTC.

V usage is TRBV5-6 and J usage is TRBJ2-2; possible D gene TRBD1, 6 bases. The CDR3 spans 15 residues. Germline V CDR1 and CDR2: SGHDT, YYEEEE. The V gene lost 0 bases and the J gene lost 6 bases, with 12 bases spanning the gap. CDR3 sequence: CASSLVQGRPGELFF. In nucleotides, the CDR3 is TGTGCCAGCAGCTTGGTTCAGGGGCGGCCCGGGGAGCTGTTTTTT.

The CDR3 DNA reads TGCGCCAGCAGCTTAGATACAGGGTGGGACACCATATATTTT. Protein sequence: CASSLDTGWDTIYF. The chain combines TRBV5-1 with TRBJ1-3; a possible D gene is TRBD1 (6 bases). This CDR3 spans 14 amino acids. The V end lost 2 bases, the J end lost 8 bases, and 14 bases lay between the germline ends. From germline, CDR1 is SGHRS and CDR2 YFSETQ. Variable domain in full (rest from reference TRBV5-1 and TRBJ1-3): KAGVTQTPRYLIKTRGQQVTLSCSPISGHRSVSWYQQTPGQGLQFLFEYFSETQRNKGNFPGRFSGRQFSNSRSEMNVSTLELGDSALYLCASSLDTGWDTIYFGEGSWLTVV.

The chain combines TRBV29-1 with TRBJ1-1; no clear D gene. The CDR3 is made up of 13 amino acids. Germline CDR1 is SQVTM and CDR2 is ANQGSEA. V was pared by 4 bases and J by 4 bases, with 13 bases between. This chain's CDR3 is CSVALGLATEAFF. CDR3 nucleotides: TGCAGCGTTGCCCTTGGGCTGGCCACTGAAGCTTTCTTT.

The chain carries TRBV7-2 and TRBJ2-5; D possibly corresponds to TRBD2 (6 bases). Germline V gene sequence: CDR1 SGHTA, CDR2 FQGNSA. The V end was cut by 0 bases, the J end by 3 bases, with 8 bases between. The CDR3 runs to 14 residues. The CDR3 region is CASSLAGGKETQYF. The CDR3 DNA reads TGTGCCAGCAGCTTAGCGGGAGGTAAAGAGACCCAGTACTTC.

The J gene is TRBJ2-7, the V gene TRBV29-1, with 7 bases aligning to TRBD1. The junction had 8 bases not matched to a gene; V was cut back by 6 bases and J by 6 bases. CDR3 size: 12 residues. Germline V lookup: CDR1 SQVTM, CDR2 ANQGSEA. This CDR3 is CSVPTGTGEQYF. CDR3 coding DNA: TGCAGCGTACCGACAGGGACCGGCGAGCAGTACTTC.

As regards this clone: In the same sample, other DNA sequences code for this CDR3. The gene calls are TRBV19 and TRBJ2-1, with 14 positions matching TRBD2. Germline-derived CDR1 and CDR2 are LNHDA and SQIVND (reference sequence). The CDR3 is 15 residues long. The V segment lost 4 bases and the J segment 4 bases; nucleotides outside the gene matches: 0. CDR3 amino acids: CASSRLAGGYNEQFF. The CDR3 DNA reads TGTGCCAGTAGTAGACTAGCGGGAGGGTACAATGAGCAGTTCTTC.

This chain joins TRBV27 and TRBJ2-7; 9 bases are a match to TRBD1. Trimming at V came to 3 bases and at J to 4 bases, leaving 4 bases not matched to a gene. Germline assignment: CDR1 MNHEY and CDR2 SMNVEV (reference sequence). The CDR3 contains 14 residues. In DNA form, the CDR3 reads TGTGCCAGCAGTTTCCCGGGACAGGGTTACGAGCAGTACTTC. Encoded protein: CASSFPGQGYEQYF.

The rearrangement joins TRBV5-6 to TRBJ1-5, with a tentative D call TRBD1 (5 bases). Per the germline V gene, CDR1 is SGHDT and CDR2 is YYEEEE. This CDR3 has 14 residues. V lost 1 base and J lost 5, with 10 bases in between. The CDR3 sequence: CASSLRGTHQPQHF. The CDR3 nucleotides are TGTGCCAGCAGCTTGAGGGGAACGCATCAGCCCCAGCATTTT. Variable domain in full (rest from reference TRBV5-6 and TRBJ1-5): DAGVTQSPTHLIKTRGQQVTLRCSPKSGHDTVSWYQQALGQGPQFIFQYYEEEERQRGNFPDRFSGHQFPNYSSELNVNALLLGDSALYLCASSLRGTHQPQHFGDGTRLSIL.

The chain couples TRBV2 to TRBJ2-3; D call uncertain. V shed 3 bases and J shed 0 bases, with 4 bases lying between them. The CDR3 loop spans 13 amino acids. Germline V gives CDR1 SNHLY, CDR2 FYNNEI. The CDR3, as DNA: TGTGCCAGCAGTGATATAAGCACAGATACGCAGTATTTT. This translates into CASSDISTDTQYF.

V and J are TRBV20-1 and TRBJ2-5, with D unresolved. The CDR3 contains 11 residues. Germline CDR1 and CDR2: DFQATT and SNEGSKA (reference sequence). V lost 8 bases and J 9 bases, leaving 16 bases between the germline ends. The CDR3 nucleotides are TGCAGTTTACTCCTCCCCGAGGCCCAGTACTTC. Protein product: CSLLLPEAQYF.